Here is one T cell receptor beta chain with its context. Its antigen is not known. The data stem from a study of T cell responses to AZD1222 COVID-19 vaccine. V shed 5 bases, J shed 6 bases, and the junction held 13 bases outside the gene matches. The germline V gene has CDR1 MDHEN and CDR2 SYDVKM. There are 16 residues in the CDR3. General observations from the study: Donors were largely white British and mainly female; clonal diversity was possibly underestimated. Spike-specific TCR breadth rose after two AZD1222 doses, and depth rose as well.

Data came from immunoSEQ multiplex PCR; TCRdb stores just in-frame clones and leaves some out. The data contain 90,000 to 150,000 clones, more than 75% of them singletons. The chain recombines TRBV28 with TRBJ2-4; 7 bases are a match to TRBD2. The sequence came from an adult in good health. The sequences come from peripheral blood, collected on day 0 of AZD1222 vaccination. The CDR3 loop is CASSPPQTGGSNIQYF. CDR3 bases: TGTGCCAGCAGTCCCCCCCAGACCGGGGGGTCAAACATTCAGTACTTC.